A single sample gave rise to the 10 T cell receptor beta chains below, sequenced in a study of CD8 T cells in ankylosing spondylitis. Study-wide results and limits: A TCR beta motif of 7 to 9 highly homologous variants seemed to mark ankylosing spondylitis blood.

MiXCR, run by TCRdb on the 5' RACE reads, gives a single entry per CDR3 protein. The data contain hundreds of thousands of distinct CDR3 sequences, roughly 26% of them singletons. No antigen is known for these receptors. The sequencing sample was made of blood, either unsorted or a sorted T cell fraction (not recorded which). The receptors were gathered from a male donor with ankylosing spondylitis.

The chain couples TRBV12-3 or TRBV12-4 to TRBJ2-7; a possible D gene is TRBD2 (6 bases). Between the trimmed V and J ends, which lost 7 bases and 6 bases, there was a span of 22 bases. The CDR3 runs to 15 residues. The CDR3 protein is CASNREPQTSREQYV. The CDR3 DNA follows: TGTGCCAGCAACCGGGAGCCCCAAACGTCGCGCGAGCAGTACGTC.

This clonotype has just a few counts. The chain employs TRBV29-1 and TRBJ1-4; the D gene is possibly TRBD1 (6 bases). V lost 6 bases and J 7 bases, leaving 18 bases between the germline ends. This CDR3 is built from 14 residues. CDR1 is SQVTM and CDR2 is ANQGSEA in the germline V gene. CDR3: CSVPEGGSSEKLFF. The CDR3 DNA sequence: TGCAGCGTCCCCGAAGGGGGGTCGAGTGAAAAACTGTTTTTT.

V is TRBV20-1 and J is TRBJ2-2; 8 nucleotides agree with TRBD2. The ends lost 6 bases at V and 4 bases at J; junction bases unmatched: 10. The CDR3 loop spans 15 amino acids. Germline CDR1 reads DFQATT; CDR2 reads SNEGSKA (reference sequence). The CDR3 reads CSALDAGGLTGELFF. CDR3 sequence (DNA): TGCAGTGCCCTAGACGCGGGAGGCCTCACCGGGGAGCTGTTTTTT.

V gene TRBV10-3 combines with J gene TRBJ2-3, with TRBD2 identical over 13 bases. This CDR3 contains 18 residues. J was trimmed by 2 bases and V by 4 bases; bases with no gene match: 9. Per the germline V gene, CDR1 is ENHRY and CDR2 is SYGVKD. CDR3 residues: CAISGGLAGRALTDTQYF. The CDR3 DNA reads as TGTGCCATCAGTGGGGGACTAGCGGGAAGAGCACTCACAGATACGCAGTATTTT.

This chain joins TRBV19 and TRBJ2-2; D call uncertain. The CDR3 runs to 11 residues. CDR1 and CDR2 (germline): LNHDA, SQIVND (reference sequence). Trimming took off 8 bases at V and 5 bases at J, with 6 bases between the two ends. This CDR3 reads CASSRTGELFF. CDR3 DNA sequence: TGTGCCAGTTCGAGGACCGGGGAGCTGTTTTTT. The full variable domain, completed using reference TRBV19 and TRBJ2-2, is DGGITQSPKYLFRKEGQNVTLSCEQNLNHDAMYWYRQDPGQGLRLIYYSQIVNDFQKGDIAEGYSVSREKKESFPLTVTSAQKNPTAFYLCASSRTGELFFGEGSRLTVL.

This clonotype was counted between two and nine times. The chain links TRBV12-3 or TRBV12-4 to TRBJ2-2; 9 nucleotides align to TRBD2. Losses at the gene ends were 3 bases for V and 4 bases for J; bases not matched to a gene: 9. This CDR3 spans 17 amino acids. The CDR3 DNA is TGTGCCAGCAGTTTCGTGGCTAGCGGGAAGGGCACCGGGGAGCTGTTTTTT. Its protein product is CASSFVASGKGTGELFF.

The chain is built from TRBV9 and TRBJ2-1; D ambiguous. Trimming shortened V by 3 bases and J by 4 bases, and 8 bases separated the two germline ends. CDR1 is SGDLS and CDR2 is YYNGEE in the germline V gene. The CDR3 consists of 13 residues. The CDR3 coding sequence is TGTGCCAGCAGCGCCCGGCCTTACAATGAGCAGTTCTTC. It codes for CASSARPYNEQFF.

In its sample, this clonotype was seen a few times. The chain couples TRBV12-3 or TRBV12-4 to TRBJ1-4; D perhaps matches TRBD1 (5 bases). The V and J ends lost 3 bases and 0 bases respectively, with 5 bases between them. The CDR3 sequence is 14 residues long. CDR3 in DNA: TGTGCCAGCAGTTTCAGGGCAACTAATGAAAAACTGTTTTTT. Its protein is CASSFRATNEKLFF.

This clonotype turned up a few times. V and J are TRBV4-2 and TRBJ2-5; D gene ambiguous. The germline gives CDR1 LGHNA, CDR2 YNFKEQ. The CDR3 extends over 13 amino acids. Between the trimmed V and J ends, which lost 5 bases and 5 bases, there was a span of 12 bases. This CDR3 reads CASSDWGGETQYF. CDR3 coding DNA: TGTGCCAGCAGCGATTGGGGTGGGGAGACCCAGTACTTC.

This clonotype was detected a few times. This chain uses TRBV12-3 or TRBV12-4 with TRBJ1-2; D call uncertain. CDR3 length equals 14 residues. Trimming removed 1 base from V and 7 bases from J, with 13 bases in between. CDR3 region: CASSLVDAGFGYTF. Written as DNA, the CDR3 is TGTGCCAGCAGTTTAGTAGACGCCGGTTTTGGCTACACCTTC.